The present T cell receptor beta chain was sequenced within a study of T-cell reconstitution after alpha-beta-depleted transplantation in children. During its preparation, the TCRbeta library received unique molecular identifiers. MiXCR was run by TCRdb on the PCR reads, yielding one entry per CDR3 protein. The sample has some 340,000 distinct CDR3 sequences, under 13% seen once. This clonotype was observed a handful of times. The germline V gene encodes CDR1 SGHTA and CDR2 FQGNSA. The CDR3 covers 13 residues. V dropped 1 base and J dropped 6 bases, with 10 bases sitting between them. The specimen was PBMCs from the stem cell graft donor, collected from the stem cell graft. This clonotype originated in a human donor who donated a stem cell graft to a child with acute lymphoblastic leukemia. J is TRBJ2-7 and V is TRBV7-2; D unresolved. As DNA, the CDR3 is TGTGCCAGCAGCTTAGTGTGGCAATCCGAGCAGTACTTC. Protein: CASSLVWQSEQYF.